The 25 T cell receptor beta chains given below trace back to one sample, sequenced in a study of CD8+ T cells in alopecia areata. Extracted from the samples, RNA was reverse transcribed into cDNA to serve as the sequencing template. Using immunoSEQ multiplex PCR, the repertoire was profiled, and TCRdb retains in-frame clones only, with some absent. The table shows over 150,000 clones, with 58% occurring only once. Sample treatment: oral pan-JAK inhibitor, 5-10 mg twice daily. The starting material was CD8+ T cells sorted from blood, obtained at week 24, from a patient treated with tofacitinib. Every receptor here comes from a human donor with alopecia areata.

V and J are TRBV29-1 and TRBJ2-1, with TRBD1 matching over 8 bases. CDR3 length: 14 amino acids. Germline V gene lookup returns CDR1 SQVTM and CDR2 ANQGSEA. With 7 bases clipped from V and 4 bases from J, the junction kept 9 bases outside the gene matches. The CDR3 region has the DNA TGCAGCGCAGCGGAGACAGGGGAGTACAATGAGCAGTTCTTC. It yields the protein CSAAETGEYNEQFF.

The genes are TRBV11-2 and TRBJ2-5; D is unresolved. The CDR3 is 13 amino acids. V gave up 5 bases and J gave up 2 bases, with 9 bases separating them. Per germline, CDR1 SGHAT and CDR2 FQNNGV. In DNA form, the CDR3 reads TGTGCCAGCAGCCCTGGGCAACAAGAGACCCAGTACTTC. Translating it yields CASSPGQQETQYF.

The chain recombines TRBV15 with TRBJ1-5, with D hard to call. The CDR3 has 12 amino acids. Germline V gives CDR1 LNHNV, CDR2 YYDKDF (reference sequence). V lost 6 bases and J 3 bases, leaving 6 bases between the germline ends. In DNA, the CDR3 is TGTGCCACCAGGGTCGACAATCAGCCCCAGCATTTT. This gives the protein CATRVDNQPQHF.

The chain links TRBV7-8 to TRBJ2-2; 8 nucleotides align to TRBD1. Germline CDR1 is SGHVS and CDR2 is FQNEAQ. V trimming: 7 bases; J trimming: 0 bases; junction bases outside the gene matches: 7. The CDR3 has 16 residues. CDR3 sequence (DNA): TGTGCCAGCACCCACCCGGGACAGGCGAACACCGGGGAGCTGTTTTTT. Protein sequence: CASTHPGQANTGELFF.

J is TRBJ1-2 and V is TRBV27; 9 bases are shared with TRBD1. This CDR3 is 13 amino acids long. V was clipped by 4 bases and J by 7 bases; unmatched bases: 4. Germline CDR1 MNHEY, CDR2 SMNVEV (reference sequence). The CDR3 spells CASSWGQGVGYTF. CDR3 nucleotides: TGTGCCAGCAGTTGGGGACAGGGAGTTGGCTACACCTTC.

A word on this clone: Mismatch with germline at one junction end may stem from a read error. This chain connects TRBV3-1 (or the pseudogene TRBV3-2) to TRBJ1-4, with no clear D. Germline V gives CDR1 LGHDT, CDR2 YNNKEL (reference sequence). The CDR3 spans 9 residues. CDR3 sequence (DNA): TGTGCCAGCAGCCCCGCCGGAATTTTT. This gives the protein CASSPAGIF.

The CDR3 here is CSVEVPGETQYF. The CDR3 DNA is TGCAGCGTTGAAGTTCCCGGTGAGACCCAGTACTTC. The gene calls are TRBV29-1 and TRBJ2-5; no clear D. CDR1 is SQVTM, CDR2 ANQGSEA, per germline. V shed 1 base and J shed 5 bases, with 8 bases lying between them. CDR3 size: 12 residues.

The genes are TRBV14 and TRBJ1-1; no firm D call. Germline assignment: CDR1 SGHDN and CDR2 FVKESK. The CDR3 consists of 11 residues. Trimming took 1 base from V and 8 from J, leaving 5 bases between them. CDR3 coding DNA: TGTGCCAGCAGCCAAGGCCGGGAAGCTTTCTTT. This codes for CASSQGREAFF.

The CDR3 sequence: CASSPRAGRGQPQHF. The CDR3 coding sequence is TGTGCCAGCAGTCCCCGGGCGGGGAGAGGTCAGCCCCAGCATTTT. V gene TRBV27 combines with J gene TRBJ1-5; D call uncertain. This CDR3 contains 15 residues. Trimming removed 5 bases at V and 6 bases at J, with 17 bases between. CDR1 and CDR2 (germline): MNHEY, SMNVEV (reference sequence).

The chain joins TRBV30 to TRBJ1-1; D uncertain. From germline, CDR1 is GTSNPN and CDR2 SVGIG (reference sequence). The CDR3 is made up of 11 amino acids. V gave up 3 bases and J gave up 1 base, with 3 bases separating them. The CDR3 spells CAWRENTEAFF. In DNA form, the CDR3 reads TGTGCCTGGAGAGAGAACACTGAAGCTTTCTTT.

This clone was detected a few times. The rearrangement joins TRBV29-1 to TRBJ2-1; 11 bases agree with TRBD2. This CDR3 comprises 14 residues. Germline V gene lookup returns CDR1 SQVTM and CDR2 ANQGSEA. J lost 8 bases, V lost 4 bases, and 7 bases had no gene match. The CDR3 DNA reads TGCAGCGTTGTGGCTAGCGGGGGGCCGGATGAGCAGTTCTTC. Protein: CSVVASGGPDEQFF.

This clone is a singleton in its sample. The rearrangement joins TRBV2 to TRBJ2-7; weak D call: TRBD2 (5 bases). Trimming pared 4 bases from V and 1 base from J, leaving 8 bases between. CDR1 and CDR2 (germline): SNHLY, FYNNEI. The length of the CDR3 is 13 residues. The DNA of the CDR3 is TGTGCCAGCAGTGGGCCGGGGTCCTACGAGCAGTACTTC. It translates to CASSGPGSYEQYF.

This clone appeared a few times. The V gene is TRBV27, the J gene TRBJ1-1, with TRBD1 identical over 7 bases. CDR1 is MNHEY, CDR2 SMNVEV, per germline (reference sequence). V was pared by 4 bases and J by 1 base, with 0 bases of the junction left unmatched. This CDR3 is 13 amino acids long. For the CDR3, the DNA is TGTGCCAGCAGTTGGACAGGGAACACTGAAGCTTTCTTT. The encoded protein is CASSWTGNTEAFF.

V usage is TRBV15 and J usage is TRBJ2-3, with 8 bases identical to TRBD1. The CDR3 length is 17 residues. The junction had 6 bases not matched to a gene; V was cut back by 0 bases and J by 1 base. Germline V gene sequence: CDR1 LNHNV, CDR2 YYDKDF (reference sequence). The CDR3 is CATSRDGRTGRTDTQYF. In DNA form, the CDR3 reads TGTGCCACCAGCAGAGATGGAAGGACAGGGCGCACAGATACGCAGTATTTT.

This chain uses TRBV29-1 with TRBJ1-1; 7 bases map to TRBD1. J lost 3 bases, V lost 5 bases, and 9 bases had no gene match. CDR3 size: 14 residues. The V gene's germline CDR1 is SQVTM and CDR2 ANQGSEA. In DNA form, the CDR3 reads TGCAGCGTTTCAACCCAGGGGGGGGACACTGAAGCTTTCTTT. Translated: CSVSTQGGDTEAFF.

This chain connects TRBV6-5 to TRBJ2-5; maybe TRBD2 (6 bases). The CDR3 runs 11 residues. Trimming removed 7 bases at V and 5 bases at J, with 8 bases between. The V gene's germline CDR1 is MNHEY and CDR2 SVGAGI. The CDR3 spells CASTEGETQYF. The CDR3 DNA reads TGTGCCAGCACGGAGGGGGAGACCCAGTACTTC.

The CDR3 spells CASSLEKRSSYEQYF. The CDR3 DNA reads TGTGCCAGCAGCTTAGAGAAGCGGAGCTCCTACGAGCAGTACTTC. The genes are TRBV13 and TRBJ2-7, with D possibly matching TRBD2 (5 bases). This CDR3 comprises 15 residues. CDR1 PRHDT and CDR2 FYEKMQ come from the germline V gene (reference sequence). V gave up 1 base and J gave up 0 bases, with 10 bases separating them.

V gene TRBV21-1 combines with J gene TRBJ1-2; the D call in the table, TRBD1, was not verified against the DNA. TRBV21-1 is a known pseudogene. The CDR3 runs to 16 residues. The CDR3 nucleotides read TGTGCCAGCAGCACCTCTCCACAGGGGGCCTCTCTAGGCTACACCTTC. It specifies CASSTSPQGASLGYTF.

This chain joins TRBV5-6 and TRBJ1-5; possibly TRBD1 for D (5 bases). CDR3 size: 12 residues. V was pared by 4 bases and J by 9 bases, with 11 bases between. The germline gives CDR1 SGHDT, CDR2 YYEEEE. The CDR3 spells CASSTGDGPQHF. The CDR3, as DNA: TGTGCCAGCAGCACGGGGGACGGGCCCCAGCATTTT.

This sequence joins TRBV30 and TRBJ1-2; D gene unclear. The ends were cut back, 0 bases at V and 8 bases at J, with 7 bases in the middle. CDR3 length equals 11 residues. Germline-derived CDR1 and CDR2 are GTSNPN and SVGIG (reference sequence). The CDR3 DNA sequence: TGTGCCTGGAGTGTTGGGAAGGGCTACACCTTC. It yields the protein CAWSVGKGYTF. Full variable domain (outside the CDR3, taken from reference TRBV30 and TRBJ1-2): SQTIHQWPATLVQPVGSPLSLECTVEGTSNPNLYWYRQAAGRGLQLLFYSVGIGQISSEVPQNLSASRPQDRQFILSSKKLLLSDSGFYLCAWSVGKGYTFGSGTRLTVV.

This rearrangement joins TRBV5-6 to TRBJ2-3; D may be TRBD2 (5 bases). Deletions cut 1 base from V and 6 bases from J, with 6 bases between. CDR1 SGHDT and CDR2 YYEEEE come from the germline V gene. This CDR3 is 12 amino acids long. In nucleotides, the CDR3 is TGTGCCAGCAGCTTGACGGGGGATACGCAGTATTTT. It encodes CASSLTGDTQYF.

V and J are TRBV18 and TRBJ2-7, with TRBD1 as a possible D gene (6 bases). The CDR3 sequence is 13 residues long. Trimming shortened V by 2 bases and J by 2 bases, and 7 bases separated the two germline ends. Germline V lookup: CDR1 KGHSH, CDR2 LQKENI. CDR3 in DNA: TGTGCCAGCTCACCAAACAGGGCCTACGAGCAGTACTTC. This codes for CASSPNRAYEQYF.

A word on this clone: Other DNA sequences within the sample encode an identical CDR3. This rearrangement joins TRBV7-8 to TRBJ2-2, with D hard to call. CDR3 length: 11 residues. V dropped 5 bases and J dropped 5 bases, with 3 bases sitting between them. Germline V CDR1 and CDR2: SGHVS, FQNEAQ. CDR3 sequence (DNA): TGTGCCAGCAGCCCGACCGGGGAGCTGTTTTTT. This translates into CASSPTGELFF.

The table lists this clone with a count of one. The V gene is TRBV27, the J gene TRBJ2-7; TRBD2 might be the D (5 bases). This CDR3 has 16 amino acids. V was pared by 8 bases and J by 0 bases, with 20 bases between. Germline V gives CDR1 MNHEY, CDR2 SMNVEV (reference sequence). The CDR3 loop is CASSQVASTSSYEQYF. The CDR3 bases are TGTGCCAGCTCCCAAGTGGCTAGCACCAGCTCCTACGAGCAGTACTTC.

This chain links TRBV9 with TRBJ2-7; 9 bases line up with TRBD2. Germline values: CDR1 SGDLS, CDR2 YYNGEE. The CDR3 extends over 15 amino acids. The V and J ends lost 2 bases and 2 bases, in that order; junction bases with no gene match: 5. The chain's CDR3 is CASSVSSGGPYEQYF. For the CDR3, the DNA is TGTGCCAGCAGCGTCTCGAGCGGGGGGCCCTACGAGCAGTACTTC. The complete variable domain, with remaining parts taken from reference TRBV9 and TRBJ2-7, reads DSGVTQTPKHLITATGQRVTLRCSPRSGDLSVYWYQQSLDQGLQFLIQYYNGEERAKGNILERFSAQQFPDLHSELNLSSLELGDSALYFCASSVSSGGPYEQYFGPGTRLTVT.